This T cell receptor (beta chain) was recorded in a study of OX40 agonist ivuxolimab in advanced cancers. Overall study: In this trial design, patients received ivuxolimab intravenously at 0.01 to 10 mg/kg every 2 weeks. Cohort: around 83% men, mean age about 60, aged about 23 to 79.

Prior autoimmune disease or systemic immunosuppression barred patients. Blood was sampled at baseline, cycle 4 day 1, and cycle 7 day 1. TCRdb's copy holds only in-frame clones and misses some; the assay was immunoSEQ multiplex PCR. This sample carries about 82,000 clones, less than 85% of them seen once, and the ten largest clones take more than 0.7%. CDR3 length equals 12 residues. CDR1 SEHNR and CDR2 FQNEAQ come from the germline V gene (reference sequence). V shed 10 bases and J shed 2 bases, with 12 bases lying between them. The rearrangement joins TRBV7-9 to TRBJ2-7; either TRBD1 or TRBD2 may supply D (5 bases each). Sequencing was performed on CD4+ or CD8+ T cells sorted from blood, taken in a trial of the OX40 agonist ivuxolimab. The receptor was derived from an adult with an advanced solid tumor such as melanoma, head and neck, liver or kidney cancer. The CDR3 is CATGKGTYEQYF. The CDR3 DNA reads as TGTGCCACCGGGAAGGGGACCTACGAGCAGTACTTC.